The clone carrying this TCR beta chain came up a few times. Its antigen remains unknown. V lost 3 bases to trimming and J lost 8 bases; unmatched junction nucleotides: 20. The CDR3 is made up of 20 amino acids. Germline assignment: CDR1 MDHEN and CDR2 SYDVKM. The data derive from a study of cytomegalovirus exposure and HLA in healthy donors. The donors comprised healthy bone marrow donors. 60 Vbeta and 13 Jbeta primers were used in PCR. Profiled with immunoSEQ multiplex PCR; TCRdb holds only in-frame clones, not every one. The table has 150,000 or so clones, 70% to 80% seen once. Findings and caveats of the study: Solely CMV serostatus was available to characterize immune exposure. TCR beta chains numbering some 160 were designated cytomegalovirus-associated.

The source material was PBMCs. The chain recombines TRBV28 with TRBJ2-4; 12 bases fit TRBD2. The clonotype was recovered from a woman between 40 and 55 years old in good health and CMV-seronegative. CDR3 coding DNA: TGTGCCAGCAGTTTTGCAAGGACCTTCGGACTAGCGGGAAGGGAAGACATTCAGTACTTC. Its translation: CASSFARTFGLAGREDIQYF.